These 22 T cell receptor beta chains were sequenced from one sample in a study of cytotoxic CD8 clonotypes in ibrutinib-treated CLL. Only in-frame clones appear in the TCRdb table, and some are missing; sequencing was by immunoSEQ multiplex PCR. The sample lists roughly 160,000 clones; over 65% were seen once. This sample comprised PBMCs, obtained after 12 months of ibrutinib treatment. The receptor set was obtained from a human donor with chronic lymphocytic leukemia.

The chain combines TRBV27 with TRBJ1-3; D is perhaps TRBD1 (5 bases). Trimming left V 8 bases short and J 4 bases short, with 12 bases between. The CDR3 runs 13 residues. Per the germline V gene, CDR1 is MNHEY and CDR2 is SMNVEV (reference sequence). DNA for the CDR3: TGTGCCAGCTGGACACCGATGGGAAACACCATATATTTT. This encodes CASWTPMGNTIYF.

V usage is TRBV6-1 and J usage is TRBJ2-4; D is unresolved. CDR3 length: 15 amino acids. Germline CDR1 MNHNS, CDR2 SASEGT. V was cut by 0 bases and J by 2 bases, with 8 bases left in between. The CDR3 reads CASSEAGWTKNIQYF. The DNA for the CDR3 is TGTGCCAGCAGTGAAGCGGGGTGGACCAAAAACATTCAGTACTTC.

V usage is TRBV30 and J usage is TRBJ1-2; 8 bases agree with TRBD1. Germline loops: CDR1 GTSNPN, CDR2 SVGIG (reference sequence). V was clipped by 4 bases and J by 5 bases; unmatched bases: 9. The length of the CDR3 is 14 residues. The CDR3 loop reads CAWKWGRGPYGYTF. DNA for the CDR3: TGTGCCTGGAAATGGGGCAGGGGGCCGTATGGCTACACCTTC.

The gene calls are TRBV6-5 and TRBJ1-6; unclear D gene. Trimming cost V 2 bases and J 4 bases, with 6 bases left between them. CDR1 and CDR2 from the germline V gene are MNHEY and SVGAGI. The CDR3 sequence is 14 residues long. CDR3 sequence: CASSYGQYNSPLHF. Here the CDR3 DNA reads TGTGCCAGCAGTTACGGTCAGTATAATTCACCCCTCCACTTT.

CDR3 in DNA: TGTGCCAGCTCGCGGAGGTACACCGGGGAGCTGTTTTTT. Translated: CASSRRYTGELFF. The V call is TRBV18, the J call TRBJ2-2, with D tentatively TRBD2 (5 bases). Germline CDR1 is KGHSH and CDR2 is LQKENI. The V and J ends lost 6 bases and 3 bases respectively, with 8 bases between them. The CDR3 covers 13 residues.

The J gene is TRBJ2-7, the V gene TRBV19, with 9 bases fitting TRBD1. Germline trimming cut 10 bases from V and 5 bases from J; bases unmatched to any gene: 12. The CDR3 spans 14 residues. Germline V gives CDR1 LNHDA, CDR2 SQIVND (reference sequence). The CDR3 sequence: CATRMGQGIHEQYF. The CDR3 DNA reads as TGTGCCACCCGGATGGGACAGGGAATTCACGAGCAGTACTTC.

The chain recombines TRBV30 with TRBJ2-4; either TRBD1 or TRBD2 may supply D (5 bases each). Trimming shortened V by 4 bases and J by 5 bases, and 9 bases separated the two germline ends. Germline CDR1 reads GTSNPN; CDR2 reads SVGIG (reference sequence). The CDR3 spans 12 residues. DNA for the CDR3: TGTGCCTGGACCGGGACGGAAAACATTCAGTACTTC. It codes for CAWTGTENIQYF.

The CDR3 region has the DNA TGTGCCAGCAGCCCGGACCGCGATCAGCCCCAGCATTTT. Translated: CASSPDRDQPQHF. The genes are TRBV6-6 and TRBJ1-5; D is undetermined. This CDR3 is built from 13 residues. The germline V gene encodes CDR1 MNHNY and CDR2 SVGAGI (reference sequence). The ends were cut back, 6 bases at V and 5 bases at J, with 11 bases in the middle.

The chain recombines TRBV7-2 with TRBJ2-5; TRBD1 matches at 9 bases. This CDR3 is built from 15 residues. Trimming removed 5 bases from V and 5 bases from J; junction bases left unmatched: 9. Germline V CDR1 and CDR2: SGHTA, FQGNSA. CDR3 sequence reads: CASSPNRGLGETQYF. The CDR3 nucleotides read TGTGCCAGCAGCCCGAACAGGGGGCTCGGGGAGACCCAGTACTTC.

In this sample, this clone turned up a few times. The chain uses TRBV2 and TRBJ2-1; 7 bases are a match to TRBD1. This CDR3 region has 19 residues. V trimming: 6 bases; J trimming: 5 bases; junction bases outside the gene matches: 22. Germline V gene sequence: CDR1 SNHLY, CDR2 FYNNEI. The CDR3, as DNA: TGTGCCAGCAGCAAGAGACAGGGTCGGGCATCACCTGAAAACAATGAGCAGTTCTTC. Translating it yields CASSKRQGRASPENNEQFF.

The rearrangement joins TRBV28 to TRBJ2-6; a possible D gene is TRBD1 (5 bases). This CDR3 comprises 19 residues. Trimming left V 4 bases short and J 4 bases short, with 23 bases between. Looked up from germline, CDR1 is MDHEN and CDR2 is SYDVKM. The CDR3 DNA follows: TGTGCCAGCAGTTCCTCCCCGAAGGCTTATGGGGCCGGGGCCAACGTCCTGACTTTC. Protein sequence: CASSSSPKAYGAGANVLTF.

Worth noting for this clone: An end of the junction does not agree with germline; a read error may underlie this. The chain combines TRBV27 with TRBJ1-1, with TRBD1 as a possible D gene (5 bases). The CDR3 consists of 15 residues. Germline CDR1 and CDR2: MNHEY and SMNVEV (reference sequence). The CDR3 loop is CASNSGGGVKTEAFF. CDR3 in DNA: TGTGCCAGCAACTCGGGGGGAGGTGTGAAGACTGAAGCTTTCTTT.

V and J are TRBV28 and TRBJ1-5, with 9 bases that match TRBD1. V trimming: 5 bases; J trimming: 0 bases; junction bases outside the gene matches: 14. CDR3 length: 19 residues. The germline CDR1 and CDR2 sequences are MDHEN and SYDVKM. As DNA, the CDR3 is TGTGCCAGCAGTCCCCTGGGTGGACAGGGGACTTATAGCAATCAGCCCCAGCATTTT. Its translation: CASSPLGGQGTYSNQPQHF.

The chain couples TRBV6-5 to TRBJ1-2; 8 bases map to TRBD1. Germline V gives CDR1 MNHEY, CDR2 SVGAGI. CDR3 length: 14 residues. Trimming took 4 bases from V and 4 from J; bases not matched to a gene: 5. This CDR3 reads CASSFHRGSYGYTF. The CDR3 DNA reads as TGTGCCAGCAGTTTCCACAGGGGGTCCTATGGCTACACCTTC.

This clone occurred a few times. The rearrangement joins TRBV18 to TRBJ2-7; 11 nucleotides agree with TRBD1. Germline trimming cut 6 bases from V and 0 bases from J; bases unmatched to any gene: 10. The CDR3 has 17 amino acids. CDR1 KGHSH and CDR2 LQKENI come from the germline V gene. The CDR3 sequence is CASSLRTGGLTSYEQYF. DNA for the CDR3: TGTGCCAGCTCTCTCAGGACAGGGGGCTTAACCTCCTACGAGCAGTACTTC.

This chain connects TRBV19 to TRBJ1-2; perhaps TRBD1 as D (6 bases). This CDR3 is built from 14 residues. The V end lost 2 bases, the J end lost 3 bases, and 10 bases lay between the germline ends. Per the germline V gene, CDR1 is LNHDA and CDR2 is SQIVND (reference sequence). The CDR3: CASSIQGKDYGYTF. The CDR3 DNA follows: TGTGCCAGTAGTATACAGGGGAAGGACTATGGCTACACCTTC.

CDR3 nucleotides: TGTGCCAGTAGTACGGGACAGGCGCGCAATCAGCCCCAGCATTTT. Protein: CASSTGQARNQPQHF. The chain uses TRBV19 and TRBJ1-5; 8 bases fit TRBD1. This CDR3 is built from 15 residues. After removal of 4 bases from V and 2 bases from J, the junction contained 4 bases not matched to a gene. Germline lookup yields CDR1 LNHDA and CDR2 SQIVND (reference sequence).

The chain employs TRBV15 and TRBJ1-6; D remains unclear. The CDR3 has 19 residues. Germline V lookup: CDR1 LNHNV, CDR2 YYDKDF (reference sequence). V was cut by 0 bases and J by 1 base, with 16 bases left in between. CDR3 in DNA: TGTGCCACCAGCAGAGACCCTAGGAAGAGTGGTTCCTATAATTCACCCCTCCACTTT. Its protein product is CATSRDPRKSGSYNSPLHF.

The V and J genes are TRBV27 and TRBJ2-7; 7 positions match TRBD1. J gave up 0 bases and V 8 bases, and 13 bases lay outside the gene matches. CDR1 and CDR2 from the germline V gene are MNHEY and SMNVEV (reference sequence). The CDR3 extends over 16 amino acids. Here the CDR3 DNA reads TGTGCCAGCGGAGGACAGGCGAAATTATACTCCTACGAGCAGTACTTC. Translated, it gives CASGGQAKLYSYEQYF.

This chain joins TRBV9 and TRBJ1-5; 7 nucleotides align to TRBD1. The CDR3 consists of 13 residues. The germline CDR1 and CDR2 sequences are SGDLS and YYNGEE. J lost 6 bases, V lost 4 bases, and 4 bases had no gene match. In nucleotides, the CDR3 is TGTGCCAGCAGCCCCAGGGGGGGTCAGCCCCAGCATTTT. Amino acid sequence: CASSPRGGQPQHF.

J is TRBJ2-2 and V is TRBV27, with TRBD1 matching over 7 bases. Trimming cost V 6 bases and J 3 bases; bases outside gene matches: 4. In germline, CDR1 is MNHEY, CDR2 SMNVEV (reference sequence). This CDR3 has 14 amino acids. CDR3 residues: CASRGDRYTGELFF. CDR3 coding DNA: TGTGCCAGCAGGGGGGACAGATACACCGGGGAGCTGTTTTTT.

This chain joins TRBV28 and TRBJ2-3; 7 bases align to TRBD1. After removal of 5 bases from V and 0 bases from J, the junction contained 5 bases not matched to a gene. The CDR3 has 15 amino acids. The germline V gene encodes CDR1 MDHEN and CDR2 SYDVKM. The CDR3 DNA is TGTGCCAGCAGTGACCCGGGACAGAGCACAGATACGCAGTATTTT. This sequence encodes CASSDPGQSTDTQYF.